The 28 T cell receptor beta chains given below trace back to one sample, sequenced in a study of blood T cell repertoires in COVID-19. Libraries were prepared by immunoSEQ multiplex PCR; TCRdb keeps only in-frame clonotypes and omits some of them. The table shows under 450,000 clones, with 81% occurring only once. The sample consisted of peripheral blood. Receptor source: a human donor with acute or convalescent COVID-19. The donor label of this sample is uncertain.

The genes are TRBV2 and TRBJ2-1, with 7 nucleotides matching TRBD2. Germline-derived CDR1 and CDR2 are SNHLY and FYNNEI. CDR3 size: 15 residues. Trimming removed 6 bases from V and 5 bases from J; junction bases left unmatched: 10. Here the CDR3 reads CASSARGLPNNEQFF. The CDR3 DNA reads TGTGCCAGCAGCGCGCGGGGACTACCAAACAATGAGCAGTTCTTC.

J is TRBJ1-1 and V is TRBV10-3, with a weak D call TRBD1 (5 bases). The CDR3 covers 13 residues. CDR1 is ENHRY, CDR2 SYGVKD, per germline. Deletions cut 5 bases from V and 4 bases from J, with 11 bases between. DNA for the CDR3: TGTGCCATCAGTCTCAGGGAAGGCACTGAAGCTTTCTTT. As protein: CAISLREGTEAFF.

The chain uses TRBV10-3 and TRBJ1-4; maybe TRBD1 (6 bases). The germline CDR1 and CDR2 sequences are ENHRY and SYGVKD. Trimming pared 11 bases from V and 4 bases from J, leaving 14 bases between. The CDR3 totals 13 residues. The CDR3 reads CALWTDYNEKLFF. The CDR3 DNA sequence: TGTGCCCTCTGGACAGACTATAATGAAAAACTGTTTTTT.

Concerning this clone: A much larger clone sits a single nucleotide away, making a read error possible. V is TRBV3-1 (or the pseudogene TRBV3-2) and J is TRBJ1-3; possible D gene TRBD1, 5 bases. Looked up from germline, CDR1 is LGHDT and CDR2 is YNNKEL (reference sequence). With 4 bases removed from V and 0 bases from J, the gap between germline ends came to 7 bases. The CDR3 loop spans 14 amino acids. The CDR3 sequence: CASSLDSSGNTIYF. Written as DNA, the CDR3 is TGTGCCAGCAGCCTTGACAGCTCTGGAAACACCATATATTTT.

This CDR3 is CATSSHRDYEAFF. CDR3 bases: TGTGCCACCAGCTCTCACAGGGATTATGAAGCTTTCTTT. The V and J genes are TRBV28 and TRBJ1-1; perhaps TRBD1 as D (6 bases). Trimming took 10 bases from V and 7 from J, leaving 19 bases between them. The CDR3 consists of 13 residues. Germline loops: CDR1 MDHEN, CDR2 SYDVKM.

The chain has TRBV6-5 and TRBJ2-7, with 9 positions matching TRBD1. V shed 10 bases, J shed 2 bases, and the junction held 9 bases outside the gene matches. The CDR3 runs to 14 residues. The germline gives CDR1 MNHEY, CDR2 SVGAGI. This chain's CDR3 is CATTKGTGPYEQYF. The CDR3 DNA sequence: TGTGCCACCACAAAGGGGACAGGGCCCTACGAGCAGTACTTC.

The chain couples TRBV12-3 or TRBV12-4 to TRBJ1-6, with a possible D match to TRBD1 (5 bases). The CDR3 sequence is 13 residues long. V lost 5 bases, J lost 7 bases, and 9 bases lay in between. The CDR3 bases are TGTGCCAGCAGTCACAGGCCGAATTCACCCCTCCACTTT. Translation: CASSHRPNSPLHF.

CDR3 sequence reads: CASSFTTTSYEQYF. For the CDR3, the DNA is TGTGCCAGCAGCTTTACGACAACGTCCTACGAGCAGTACTTC. The chain joins TRBV7-9 to TRBJ2-7; D unclear. Germline CDR1 SEHNR, CDR2 FQNEAQ (reference sequence). The CDR3 runs 14 residues. The V and J ends lost 3 bases and 1 base respectively, with 10 bases between them.

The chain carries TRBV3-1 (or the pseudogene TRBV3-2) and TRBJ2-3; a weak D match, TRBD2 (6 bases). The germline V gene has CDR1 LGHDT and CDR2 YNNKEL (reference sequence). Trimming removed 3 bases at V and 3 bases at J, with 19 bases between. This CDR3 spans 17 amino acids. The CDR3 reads CASSQPPGIGGTDTQYF. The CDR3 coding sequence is TGTGCCAGCAGCCAGCCCCCGGGAATCGGGGGAACAGATACGCAGTATTTT.

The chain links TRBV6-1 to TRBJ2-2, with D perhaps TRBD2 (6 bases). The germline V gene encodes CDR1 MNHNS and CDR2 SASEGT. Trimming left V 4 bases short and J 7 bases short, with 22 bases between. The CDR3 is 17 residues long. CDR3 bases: TGTGCCAGCAGTGCTCGATGGGGGGAGGAACGGGGCGGGGAGCTGTTTTTT. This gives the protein CASSARWGEERGGELFF.

The CDR3 loop is CASSLGVTYSNQPQHF. In DNA, the CDR3 is TGTGCCAGCAGCTTAGGTGTGACTTATAGCAATCAGCCCCAGCATTTT. The rearrangement joins TRBV5-6 to TRBJ1-5; no definite D call. CDR1 SGHDT and CDR2 YYEEEE come from the germline V gene. The CDR3 extends over 16 amino acids. Trimming pared 2 bases from V and 0 bases from J, leaving 12 bases between.

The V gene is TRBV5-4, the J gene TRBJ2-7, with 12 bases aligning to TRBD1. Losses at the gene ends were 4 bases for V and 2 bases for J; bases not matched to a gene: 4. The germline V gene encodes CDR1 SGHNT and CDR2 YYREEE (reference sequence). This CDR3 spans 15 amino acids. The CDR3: CASSRDRGLTYEQYF. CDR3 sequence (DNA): TGTGCCAGCAGCCGGGACAGGGGGCTTACCTACGAGCAGTACTTC.

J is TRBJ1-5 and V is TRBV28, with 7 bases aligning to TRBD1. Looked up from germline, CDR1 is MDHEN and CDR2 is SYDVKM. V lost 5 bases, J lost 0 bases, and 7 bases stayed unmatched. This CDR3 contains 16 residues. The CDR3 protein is CASSTRQGFSNQPQHF. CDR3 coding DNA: TGTGCCAGCAGTACGAGACAGGGATTTAGCAATCAGCCCCAGCATTTT.

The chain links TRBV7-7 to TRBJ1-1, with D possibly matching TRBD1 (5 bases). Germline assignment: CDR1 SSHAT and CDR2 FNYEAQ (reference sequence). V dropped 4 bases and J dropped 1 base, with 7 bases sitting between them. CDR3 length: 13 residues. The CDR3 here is CASSSDRNTEAFF. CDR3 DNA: TGTGCCAGCAGCTCTGACAGGAACACTGAAGCTTTCTTT.

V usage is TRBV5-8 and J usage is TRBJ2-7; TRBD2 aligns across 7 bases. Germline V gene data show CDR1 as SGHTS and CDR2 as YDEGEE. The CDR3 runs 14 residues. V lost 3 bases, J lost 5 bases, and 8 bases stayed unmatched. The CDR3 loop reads CASSSTAGRDEQYF. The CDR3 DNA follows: TGTGCCAGCAGCTCGACAGCAGGGAGGGACGAGCAGTACTTC.

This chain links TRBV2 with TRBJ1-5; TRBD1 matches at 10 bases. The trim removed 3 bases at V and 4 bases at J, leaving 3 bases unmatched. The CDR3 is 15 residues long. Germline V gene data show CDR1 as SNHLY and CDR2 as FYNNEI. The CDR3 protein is CASSETGGGNQPQHF. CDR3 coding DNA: TGTGCCAGCAGTGAGACAGGGGGCGGTAATCAGCCCCAGCATTTT.

The CDR3: CASSIGTRTNQPQHF. CDR3 nucleotides: TGTGCCAGTAGTATAGGAACAAGAACAAATCAGCCCCAGCATTTT. The chain joins TRBV19 to TRBJ1-5; D is unclear. V was trimmed by 1 base and J by 4 bases, leaving 11 bases between them. This CDR3 is built from 15 residues. In germline, CDR1 is LNHDA, CDR2 SQIVND (reference sequence).

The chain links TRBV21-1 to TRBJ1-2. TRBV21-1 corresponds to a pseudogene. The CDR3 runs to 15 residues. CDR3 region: CASSMLEAGRYGYTF. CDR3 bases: TGTGCCAGCAGCATGCTCGAGGCAGGGAGGTATGGCTACACCTTC.

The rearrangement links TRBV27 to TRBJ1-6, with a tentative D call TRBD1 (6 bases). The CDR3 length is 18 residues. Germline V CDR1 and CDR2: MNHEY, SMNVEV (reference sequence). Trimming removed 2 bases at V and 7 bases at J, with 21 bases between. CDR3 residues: CASSLGGLGGPSNSPLHF. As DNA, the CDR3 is TGTGCCAGCAGTTTAGGGGGCCTCGGCGGACCAAGCAATTCACCCCTCCACTTT.

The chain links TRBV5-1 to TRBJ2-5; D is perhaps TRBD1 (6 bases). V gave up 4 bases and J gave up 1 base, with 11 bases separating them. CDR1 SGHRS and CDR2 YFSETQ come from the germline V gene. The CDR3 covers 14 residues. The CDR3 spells CASSPGQIQETQYF. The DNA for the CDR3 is TGCGCCAGCAGCCCCGGACAGATCCAAGAGACCCAGTACTTC.

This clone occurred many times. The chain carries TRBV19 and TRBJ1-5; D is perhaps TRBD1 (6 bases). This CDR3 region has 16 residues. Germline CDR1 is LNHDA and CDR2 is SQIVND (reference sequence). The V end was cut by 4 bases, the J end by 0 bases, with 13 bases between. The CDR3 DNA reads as TGTGCCAGTAGTACCCCCAGGACAGATAGCAATCAGCCCCAGCATTTT. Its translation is CASSTPRTDSNQPQHF.

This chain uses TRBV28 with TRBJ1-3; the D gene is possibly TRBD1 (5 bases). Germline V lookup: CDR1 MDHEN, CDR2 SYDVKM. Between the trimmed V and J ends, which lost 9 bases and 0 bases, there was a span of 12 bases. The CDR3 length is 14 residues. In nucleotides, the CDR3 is TGTGCCAGTCTCCCAAGGGGCTCTGGAAACACCATATATTTT. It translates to CASLPRGSGNTIYF.

The CDR3 protein is CASSFQGRLTEAFF. The DNA of the CDR3 is TGTGCCAGCAGCTTCCAGGGAAGATTGACTGAAGCTTTCTTT. The chain joins TRBV7-8 to TRBJ1-1, with D perhaps matching TRBD1 (5 bases). Trimming cost V 3 bases and J 5 bases, with 13 bases left between them. The germline V gene has CDR1 SGHVS and CDR2 FQNEAQ. The CDR3 is 14 residues long.

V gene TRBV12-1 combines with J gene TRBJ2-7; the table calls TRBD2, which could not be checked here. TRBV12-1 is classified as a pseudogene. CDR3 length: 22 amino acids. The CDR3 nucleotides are TGTGCCAGCAGCCCGAACCTCGGACGAGTCACCCAATCTAGCGATTACTCCTACGAGCAGTACTTC. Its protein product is CASSPNLGRVTQSSDYSYEQYF.

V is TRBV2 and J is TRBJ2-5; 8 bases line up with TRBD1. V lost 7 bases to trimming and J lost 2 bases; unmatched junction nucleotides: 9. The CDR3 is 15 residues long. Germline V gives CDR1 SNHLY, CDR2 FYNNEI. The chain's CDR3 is CASKPGQGRQETQYF. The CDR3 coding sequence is TGTGCCAGCAAGCCAGGACAGGGAAGGCAAGAGACCCAGTACTTC.

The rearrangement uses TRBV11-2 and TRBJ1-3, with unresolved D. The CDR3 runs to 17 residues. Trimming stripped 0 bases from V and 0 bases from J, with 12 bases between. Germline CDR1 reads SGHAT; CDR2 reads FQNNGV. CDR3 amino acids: CASSLDGGLSSGNTIYF. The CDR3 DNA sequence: TGTGCCAGCAGCTTAGACGGAGGGTTGAGCTCTGGAAACACCATATATTTT.

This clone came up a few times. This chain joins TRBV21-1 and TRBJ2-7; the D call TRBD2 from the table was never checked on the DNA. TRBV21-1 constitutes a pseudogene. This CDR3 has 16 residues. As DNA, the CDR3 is TGTGCCAGCAGCAAAAACGCTAGCGGGAGATGCTACGAGCAGTACTTC. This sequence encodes CASSKNASGRCYEQYF.

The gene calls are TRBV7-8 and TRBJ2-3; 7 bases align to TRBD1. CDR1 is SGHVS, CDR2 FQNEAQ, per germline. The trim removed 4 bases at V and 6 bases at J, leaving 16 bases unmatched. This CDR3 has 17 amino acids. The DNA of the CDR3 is TGTGCCAGCAGCTGGCCCCCGGGACAAGGGGGCCCGGATACGCAGTATTTT. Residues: CASSWPPGQGGPDTQYF.